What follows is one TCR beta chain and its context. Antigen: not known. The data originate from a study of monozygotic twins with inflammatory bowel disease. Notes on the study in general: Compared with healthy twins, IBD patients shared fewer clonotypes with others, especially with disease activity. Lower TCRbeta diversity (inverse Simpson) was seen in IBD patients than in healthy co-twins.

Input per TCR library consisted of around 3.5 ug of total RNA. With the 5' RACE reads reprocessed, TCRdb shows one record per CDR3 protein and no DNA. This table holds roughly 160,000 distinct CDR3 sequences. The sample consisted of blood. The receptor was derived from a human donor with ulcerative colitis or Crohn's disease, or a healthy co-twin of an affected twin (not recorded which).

The CDR3 protein is CASSLQREGFYEQYF. V gene TRBV13 combines with J gene TRBJ2-7. Germline V lookup: CDR1 PRHDT, CDR2 FYEKMQ (reference sequence). This CDR3 spans 15 amino acids.